The clone carrying this TCR beta chain was counted between two and nine times. Measured with immunoSEQ multiplex PCR; TCRdb has only the in-frame clones, and not every one. The table has 65,000 to 90,000 clones, over 80% seen once. These data come from a study of T cell changes during pregnancy in multiple sclerosis. The specimen comprised PBMCs, sampled in the first trimester of pregnancy. The TCR was taken from a female donor in good health, serving as a control in a pregnancy study. Some clones in this sample may be carry-over from other donors' samples.

DNA of the CDR3: TGTGCCAGCAGTTATTCCGGGACAGGGGATTCACCCCTCCACTTT. It encodes CASSYSGTGDSPLHF. The rearrangement joins TRBV6-5 to TRBJ1-6, with 10 bases matching TRBD1. Trimming at V came to 3 bases and at J to 8 bases, leaving 4 bases not matched to a gene. The germline V gene encodes CDR1 MNHEY and CDR2 SVGAGI. There are 15 residues in the CDR3.